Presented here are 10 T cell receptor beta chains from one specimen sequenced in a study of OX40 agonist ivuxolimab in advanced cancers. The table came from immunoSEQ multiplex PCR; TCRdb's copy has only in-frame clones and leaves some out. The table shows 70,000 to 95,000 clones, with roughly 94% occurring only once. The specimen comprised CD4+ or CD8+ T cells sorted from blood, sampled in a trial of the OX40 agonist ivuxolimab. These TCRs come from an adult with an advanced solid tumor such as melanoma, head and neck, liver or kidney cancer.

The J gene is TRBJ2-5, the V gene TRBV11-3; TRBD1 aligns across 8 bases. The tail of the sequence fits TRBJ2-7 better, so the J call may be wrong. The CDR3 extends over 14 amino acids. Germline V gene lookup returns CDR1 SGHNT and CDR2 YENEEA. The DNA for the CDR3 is TGTGCCAGCAGCCCCCCGGACAGGGTCTACGAGCAGTACTTC. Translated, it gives CASSPPDRVYEQYF.

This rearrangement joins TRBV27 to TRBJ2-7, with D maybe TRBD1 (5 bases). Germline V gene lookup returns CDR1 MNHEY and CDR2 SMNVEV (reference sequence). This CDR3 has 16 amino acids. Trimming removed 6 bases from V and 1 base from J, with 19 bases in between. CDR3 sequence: CASSSFGERGSYEQYF. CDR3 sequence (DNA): TGTGCCAGCAGCTCCTTTGGGGAAAGGGGTTCCTACGAGCAGTACTTC.

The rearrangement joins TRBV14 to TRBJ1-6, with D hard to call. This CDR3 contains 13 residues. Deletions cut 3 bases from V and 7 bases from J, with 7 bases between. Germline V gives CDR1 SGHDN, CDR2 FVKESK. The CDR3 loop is CASSQGFNSPLHF. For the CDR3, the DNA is TGTGCCAGCAGCCAGGGTTTCAATTCACCCCTCCACTTT.

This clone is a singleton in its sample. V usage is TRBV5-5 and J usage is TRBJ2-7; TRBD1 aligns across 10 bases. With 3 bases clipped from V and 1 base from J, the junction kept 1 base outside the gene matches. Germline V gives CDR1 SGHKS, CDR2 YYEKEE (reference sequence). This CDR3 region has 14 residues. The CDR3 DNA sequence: TGTGCCAGCAGCTGGGACAGGGGATCCTACGAGCAGTACTTC. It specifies CASSWDRGSYEQYF.

CDR3 nucleotides: TGTGCCAGCAGCCCTGAGGGGGCTCAAGAGACCCAGTACTTC. Residues: CASSPEGAQETQYF. This chain uses TRBV7-6 with TRBJ2-5; TRBD1 matches 7 bases. With 5 bases clipped from V and 2 bases from J, the junction kept 5 bases outside the gene matches. From germline, CDR1 is SGHVS and CDR2 FNYEAQ. The CDR3 has 14 residues.

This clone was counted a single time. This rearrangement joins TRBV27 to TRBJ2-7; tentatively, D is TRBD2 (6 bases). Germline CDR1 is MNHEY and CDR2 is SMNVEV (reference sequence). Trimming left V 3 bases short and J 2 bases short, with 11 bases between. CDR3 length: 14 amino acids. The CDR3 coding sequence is TGTGCCAGCAGTTTCGGCGGGACGGCCTACGAGCAGTACTTC. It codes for CASSFGGTAYEQYF.

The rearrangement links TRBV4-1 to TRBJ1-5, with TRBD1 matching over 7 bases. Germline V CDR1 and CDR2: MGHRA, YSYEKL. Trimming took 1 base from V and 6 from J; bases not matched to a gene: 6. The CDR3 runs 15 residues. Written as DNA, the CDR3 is TGCGCCAGCAGCCAAGTCTTGACAGGGAGTCAGCCCCAGCATTTT. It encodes CASSQVLTGSQPQHF.

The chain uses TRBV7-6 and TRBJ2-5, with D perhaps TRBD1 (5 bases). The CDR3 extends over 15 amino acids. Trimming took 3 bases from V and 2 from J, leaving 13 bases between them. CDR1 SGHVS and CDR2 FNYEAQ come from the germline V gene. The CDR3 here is CASSFRASLQETQYF. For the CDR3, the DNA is TGTGCCAGCAGCTTCAGGGCATCCCTTCAAGAGACCCAGTACTTC. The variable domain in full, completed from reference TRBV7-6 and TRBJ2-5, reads GAGVSQSPRYKVTKRGQDVALRCDPISGHVSLYWYRQALGQGPEFLTYFNYEAQQDKSGLPNDRFSAERPEGSISTLTIQRTEQRDSAMYRCASSFRASLQETQYFGPGTRLLVL.

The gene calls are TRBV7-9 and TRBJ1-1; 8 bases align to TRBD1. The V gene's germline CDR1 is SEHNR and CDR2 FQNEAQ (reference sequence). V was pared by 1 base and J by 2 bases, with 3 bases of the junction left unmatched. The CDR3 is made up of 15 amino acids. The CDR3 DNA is TGTGCCAGCAGCTTAGTTACAGGGGGAAACACTGAAGCTTTCTTT. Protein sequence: CASSLVTGGNTEAFF.

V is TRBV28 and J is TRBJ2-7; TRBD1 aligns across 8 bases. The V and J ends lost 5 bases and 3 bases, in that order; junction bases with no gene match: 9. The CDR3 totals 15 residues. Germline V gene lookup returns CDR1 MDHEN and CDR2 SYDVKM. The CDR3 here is CASSGRTGTVYEQYF. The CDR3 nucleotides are TGTGCCAGCAGTGGCCGGACAGGGACGGTCTACGAGCAGTACTTC.